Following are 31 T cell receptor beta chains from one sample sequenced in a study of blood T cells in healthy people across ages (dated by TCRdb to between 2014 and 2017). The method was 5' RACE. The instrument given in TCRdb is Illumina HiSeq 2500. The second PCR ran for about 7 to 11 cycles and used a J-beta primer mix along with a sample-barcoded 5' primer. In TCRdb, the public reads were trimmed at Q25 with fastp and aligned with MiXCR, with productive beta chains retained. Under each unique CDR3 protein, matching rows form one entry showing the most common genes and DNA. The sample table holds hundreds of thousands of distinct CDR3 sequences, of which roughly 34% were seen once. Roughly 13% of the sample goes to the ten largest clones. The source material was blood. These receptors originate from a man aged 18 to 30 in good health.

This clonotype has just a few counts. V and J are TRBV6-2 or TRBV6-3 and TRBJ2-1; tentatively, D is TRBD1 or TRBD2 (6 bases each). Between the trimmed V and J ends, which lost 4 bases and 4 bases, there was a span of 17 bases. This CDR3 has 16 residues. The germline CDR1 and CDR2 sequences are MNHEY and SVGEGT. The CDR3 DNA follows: TGTGCCAGCAGTTCAAGGGGGGATCCCCATTACAATGAGCAGTTCTTC. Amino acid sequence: CASSSRGDPHYNEQFF.

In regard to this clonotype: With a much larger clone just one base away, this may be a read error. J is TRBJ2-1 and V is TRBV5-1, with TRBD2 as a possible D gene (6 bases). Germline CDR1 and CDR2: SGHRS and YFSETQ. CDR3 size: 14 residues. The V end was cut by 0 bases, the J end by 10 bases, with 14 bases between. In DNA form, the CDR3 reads TGCGCCAGCAGCTTGGAGGTAGCGGAGAAGGAGCAGTTCTTC. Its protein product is CASSLEVAEKEQFF.

In DNA form, the CDR3 reads TGTGCCAGCAGTTGGGACAGGGGGGATTCACCCCTCCACTTT. Translating gives CASSWDRGDSPLHF. The chain combines TRBV25-1 with TRBJ1-6; 11 bases line up with TRBD1. With V trimmed by 5 bases and J by 8 bases, 2 bases remained unmatched. The CDR3 extends over 14 amino acids. In germline, CDR1 is MGHDK, CDR2 SYGVNS.

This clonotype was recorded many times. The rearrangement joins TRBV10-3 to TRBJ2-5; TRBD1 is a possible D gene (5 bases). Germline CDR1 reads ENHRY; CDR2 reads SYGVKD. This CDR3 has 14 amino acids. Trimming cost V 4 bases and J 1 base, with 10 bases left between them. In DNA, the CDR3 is TGTGCCATCAGTGCAGGGTCAGGCCAAGAGACCCAGTACTTC. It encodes CAISAGSGQETQYF.

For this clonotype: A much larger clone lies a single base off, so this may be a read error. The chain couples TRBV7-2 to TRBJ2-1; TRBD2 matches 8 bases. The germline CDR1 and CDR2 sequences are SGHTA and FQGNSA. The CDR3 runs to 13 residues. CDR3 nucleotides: TGTGCCTGCAGCTTAGCGGGATCGGCTGAGCAGTTCTTC. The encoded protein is CACSLAGSAEQFF.

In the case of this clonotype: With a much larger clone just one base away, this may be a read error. CDR3 DNA: TGTGCCAGCAGCGTTAGCGGGGGCCCCTACAATGAGCAGTACTTC. Amino acids: CASSVSGGPYNEQYF. The genes are TRBV9 and TRBJ2-7; 9 bases map to TRBD2. Germline V gene sequence: CDR1 SGDLS, CDR2 YYNGEE. With 2 bases clipped from V and 7 bases from J, the junction kept 10 bases outside the gene matches. The CDR3 loop spans 15 amino acids.

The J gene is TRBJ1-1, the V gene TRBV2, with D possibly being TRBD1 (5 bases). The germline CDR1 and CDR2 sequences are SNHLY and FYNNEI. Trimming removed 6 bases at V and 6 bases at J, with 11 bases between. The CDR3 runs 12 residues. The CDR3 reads CASRADSPEAFF. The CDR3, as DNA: TGTGCCAGCAGAGCCGACAGCCCTGAAGCTTTCTTT. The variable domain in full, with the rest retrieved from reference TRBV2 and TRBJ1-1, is EPEVTQTPSHQVTQMGQEVILRCVPISNHLYFYWYRQILGQKVEFLVSFYNNEISEKSEIFDDQFSVERPDGSNFTLKIRSTKLEDSAMYFCASRADSPEAFFGQGTRLTVV.

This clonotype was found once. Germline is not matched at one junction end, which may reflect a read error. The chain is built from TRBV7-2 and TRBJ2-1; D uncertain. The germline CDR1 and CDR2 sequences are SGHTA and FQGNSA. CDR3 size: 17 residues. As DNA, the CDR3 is TGTGCCAACAGCTTAAAGTTGGTGCAGAGCTCCTACAATGAGCAGTTCTTC. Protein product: CANSLKLVQSSYNEQFF.

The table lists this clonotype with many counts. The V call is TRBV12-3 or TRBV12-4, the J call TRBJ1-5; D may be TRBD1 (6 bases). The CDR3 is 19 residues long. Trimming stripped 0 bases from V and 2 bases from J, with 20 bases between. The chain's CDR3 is CASSLARRGFRVGNQPQHF. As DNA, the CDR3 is TGTGCCAGCAGTTTAGCCCGGAGGGGGTTCAGGGTTGGCAATCAGCCCCAGCATTTT.

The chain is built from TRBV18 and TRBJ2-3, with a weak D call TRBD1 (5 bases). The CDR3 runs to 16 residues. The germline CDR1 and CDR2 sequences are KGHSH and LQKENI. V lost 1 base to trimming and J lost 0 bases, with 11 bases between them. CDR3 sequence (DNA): TGTGCCAGCTCACCACGGGGCGGTCCTAGCACAGATACGCAGTATTTT. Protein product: CASSPRGGPSTDTQYF.

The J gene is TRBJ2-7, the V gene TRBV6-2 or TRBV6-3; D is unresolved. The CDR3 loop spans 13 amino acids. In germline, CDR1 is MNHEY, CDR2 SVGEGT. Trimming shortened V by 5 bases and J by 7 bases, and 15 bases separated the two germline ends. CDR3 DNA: TGTGCCAGCAGTGTATCCCTTCGCAATGAGCAGTACTTC. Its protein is CASSVSLRNEQYF.

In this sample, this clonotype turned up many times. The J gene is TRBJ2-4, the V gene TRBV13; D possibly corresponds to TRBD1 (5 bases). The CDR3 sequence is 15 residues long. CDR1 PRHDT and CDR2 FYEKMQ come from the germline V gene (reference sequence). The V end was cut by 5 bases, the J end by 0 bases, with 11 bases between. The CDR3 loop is CASSNRQIAKNIQYF. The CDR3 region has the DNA TGTGCCAGCAGCAACCGACAGATAGCCAAAAACATTCAGTACTTC.

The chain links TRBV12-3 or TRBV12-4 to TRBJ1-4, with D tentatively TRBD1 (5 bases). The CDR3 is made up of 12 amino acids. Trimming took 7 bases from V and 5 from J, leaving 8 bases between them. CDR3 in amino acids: CASTDSNEKLFF. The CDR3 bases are TGTGCCAGCACAGACAGCAATGAAAAACTGTTTTTT.

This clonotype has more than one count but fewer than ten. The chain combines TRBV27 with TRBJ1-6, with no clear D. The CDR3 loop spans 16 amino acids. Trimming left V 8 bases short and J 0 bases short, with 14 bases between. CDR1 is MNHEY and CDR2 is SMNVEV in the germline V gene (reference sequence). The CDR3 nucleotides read TGTGCCAGCGCTCGAGGCAGCAGCTCCTATAATTCACCCCTCCACTTT. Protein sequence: CASARGSSSYNSPLHF.

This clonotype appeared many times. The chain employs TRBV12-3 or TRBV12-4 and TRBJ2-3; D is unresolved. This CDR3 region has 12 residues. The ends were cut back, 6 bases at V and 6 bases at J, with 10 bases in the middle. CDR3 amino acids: CASSLSSDTQYF. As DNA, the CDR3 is TGTGCCAGCAGCTTAAGTTCGGATACGCAGTATTTT.

CDR3 sequence (DNA): TGTGCCAGCAGCCAGGAACTATCCGGCTGGGGAATTGAAGCTTTCTTT. Residues: CASSQELSGWGIEAFF. The chain employs TRBV16 and TRBJ1-1; D is ambiguous. V lost 3 bases and J 7 bases, leaving 21 bases between the germline ends. The CDR3 is made up of 16 amino acids. Germline loops: CDR1 KGHSY, CDR2 FQNENV. The full variable domain, in which reference TRBV16 and TRBJ1-1 provide the parts outside the CDR3, is GEEVAQTPKHLVRGEGQKAKLYCAPIKGHSYVFWYQQVLKNEFKFLISFQNENVFDETGMPKERFSAKCLPNSPCSLEIQATKLEDSAVYFCASSQELSGWGIEAFFGQGTRLTVV.

CDR3 nucleotide sequence: TGCAGTGCTAGAACTGGGGCGGATTCAACCTACGAGCAGTACTTC. The encoded protein is CSARTGADSTYEQYF. The V and J genes are TRBV20-1 and TRBJ2-4; a weak D match, TRBD1 (5 bases). The better agreement between TRBJ2-7 and the DNA end casts doubt on the J call. Germline V gene lookup returns CDR1 DFQATT and CDR2 SNEGSKA (reference sequence). The CDR3 runs to 15 residues.

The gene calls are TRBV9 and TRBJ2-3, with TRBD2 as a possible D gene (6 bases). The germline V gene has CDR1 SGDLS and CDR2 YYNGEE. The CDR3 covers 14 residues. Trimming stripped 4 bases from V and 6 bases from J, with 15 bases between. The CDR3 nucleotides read TGTGCCAGCAGCAGGTCGGGGGTTGCGGATACGCAGTATTTT. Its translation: CASSRSGVADTQYF.

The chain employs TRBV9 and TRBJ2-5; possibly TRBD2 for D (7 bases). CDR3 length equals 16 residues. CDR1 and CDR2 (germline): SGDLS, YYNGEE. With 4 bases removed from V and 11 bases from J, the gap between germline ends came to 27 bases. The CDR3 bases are TGTGCCAGCAGCATAGGAATGAAGGTGGGGGCGCGGGAGCAGTACTTC. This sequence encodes CASSIGMKVGAREQYF.

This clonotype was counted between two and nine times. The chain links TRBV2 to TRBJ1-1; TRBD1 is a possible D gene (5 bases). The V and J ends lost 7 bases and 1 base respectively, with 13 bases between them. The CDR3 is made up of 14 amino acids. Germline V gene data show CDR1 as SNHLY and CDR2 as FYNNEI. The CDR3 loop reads CASTPGRENTEAFF. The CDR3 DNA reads TGTGCCAGCACCCCGGGGCGGGAGAACACTGAAGCTTTCTTT.

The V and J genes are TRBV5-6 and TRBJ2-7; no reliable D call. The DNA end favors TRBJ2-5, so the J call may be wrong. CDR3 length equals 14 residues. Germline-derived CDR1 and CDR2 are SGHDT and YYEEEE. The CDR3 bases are TGTGCCAGCAGCTTGGGGTCCCCCCTCGGGACCCAGTACTTC. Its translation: CASSLGSPLGTQYF.

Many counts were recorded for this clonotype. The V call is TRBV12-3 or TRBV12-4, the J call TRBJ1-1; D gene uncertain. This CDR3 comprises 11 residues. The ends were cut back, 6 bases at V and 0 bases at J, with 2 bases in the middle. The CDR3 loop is CASRVNTEAFF. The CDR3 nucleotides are TGTGCCAGCAGGGTGAACACTGAAGCTTTCTTT.

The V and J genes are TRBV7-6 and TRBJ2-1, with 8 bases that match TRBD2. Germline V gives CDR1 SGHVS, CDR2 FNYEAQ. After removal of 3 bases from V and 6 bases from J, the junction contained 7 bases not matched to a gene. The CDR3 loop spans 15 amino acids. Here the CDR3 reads CASSFGLAAPNEQFF. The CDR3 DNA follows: TGTGCCAGCAGCTTCGGACTAGCCGCTCCCAATGAGCAGTTCTTC. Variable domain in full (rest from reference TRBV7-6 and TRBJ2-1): GAGVSQSPRYKVTKRGQDVALRCDPISGHVSLYWYRQALGQGPEFLTYFNYEAQQDKSGLPNDRFSAERPEGSISTLTIQRTEQRDSAMYRCASSFGLAAPNEQFFGPGTRLTVL.

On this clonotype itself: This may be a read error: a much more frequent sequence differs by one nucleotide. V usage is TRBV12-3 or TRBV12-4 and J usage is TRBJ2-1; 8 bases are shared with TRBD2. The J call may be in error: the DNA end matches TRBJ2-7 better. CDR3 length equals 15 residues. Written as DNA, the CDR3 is TGTGCCAGCAGGGAAGCGGGGGACTTCTACAATGAGCAGTACTTC. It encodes CASREAGDFYNEQYF.

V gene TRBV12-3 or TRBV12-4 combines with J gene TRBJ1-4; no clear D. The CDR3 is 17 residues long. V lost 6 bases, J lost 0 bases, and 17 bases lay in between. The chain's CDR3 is CASRSRAHTATNEKLFF. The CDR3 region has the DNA TGTGCCAGCAGAAGCCGGGCCCATACCGCAACTAATGAAAAACTGTTTTTT.

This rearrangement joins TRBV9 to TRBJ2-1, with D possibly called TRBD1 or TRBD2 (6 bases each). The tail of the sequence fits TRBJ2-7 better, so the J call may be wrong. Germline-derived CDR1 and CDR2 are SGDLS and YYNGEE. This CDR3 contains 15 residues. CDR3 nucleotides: TGTGCCAGCAGCGTAGAAGGGGGGACATACAATGAGCAGTACTTC. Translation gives CASSVEGGTYNEQYF.

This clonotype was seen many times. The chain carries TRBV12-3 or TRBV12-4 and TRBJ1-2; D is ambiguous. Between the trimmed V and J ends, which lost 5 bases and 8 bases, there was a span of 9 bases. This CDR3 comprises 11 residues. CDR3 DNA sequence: TGTGCCAGCAGTACAGCGGCGGGCTACACCTTC. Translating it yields CASSTAAGYTF.

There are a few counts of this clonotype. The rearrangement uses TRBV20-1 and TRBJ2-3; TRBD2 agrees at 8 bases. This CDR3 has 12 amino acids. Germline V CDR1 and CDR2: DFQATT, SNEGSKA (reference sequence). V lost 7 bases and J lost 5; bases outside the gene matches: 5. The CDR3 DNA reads TGCAGTGTGACTAGCGAGGGAGATACGCAGTATTTT. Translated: CSVTSEGDTQYF.

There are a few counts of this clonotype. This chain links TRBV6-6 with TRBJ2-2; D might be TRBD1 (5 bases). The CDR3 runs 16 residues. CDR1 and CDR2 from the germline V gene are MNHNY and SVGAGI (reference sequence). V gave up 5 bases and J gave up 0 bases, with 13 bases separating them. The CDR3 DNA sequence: TGTGCCAGCAGTCGACAGACAGATACGAACACCGGGGAGCTGTTTTTT. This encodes CASSRQTDTNTGELFF.

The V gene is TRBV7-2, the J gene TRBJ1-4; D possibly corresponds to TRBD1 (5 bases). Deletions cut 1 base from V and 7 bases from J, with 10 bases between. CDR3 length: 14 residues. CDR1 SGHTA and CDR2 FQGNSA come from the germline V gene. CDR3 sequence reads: CASSLGAGLEKLFF. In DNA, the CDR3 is TGTGCCAGCAGCTTAGGGGCAGGGCTTGAAAAACTGTTTTTT.

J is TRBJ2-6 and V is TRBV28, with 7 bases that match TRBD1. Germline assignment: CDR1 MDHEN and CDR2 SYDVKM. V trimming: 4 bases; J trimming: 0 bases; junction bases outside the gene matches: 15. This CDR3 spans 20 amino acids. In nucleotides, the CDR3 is TGTGCCAGCAGTTCTCTTAAATTCCGGGACAGTAACTCTGGGGCCAACGTCCTGACTTTC. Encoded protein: CASSSLKFRDSNSGANVLTF.